This T cell receptor (beta chain) was identified in a study of cytomegalovirus exposure and HLA in healthy donors. Points on this clone: No antigen is known for it.

The PCR contained 60 Vbeta and 13 Jbeta primers. Clones were sequenced by immunoSEQ multiplex PCR, and TCRdb holds only the in-frame ones, with some missing. The sample yields about 150,000 clones, 74% seen once. The CDR3 totals 17 residues. Germline V gene data show CDR1 as SEHNR and CDR2 as FQNEAQ (reference sequence). The ends lost 5 bases at V and 2 bases at J; junction bases unmatched: 8. Study findings and constraints: Fewer than 200 TCR beta chains were listed as cytomegalovirus-associated. CMV serostatus was the sole immune exposure data available. Across donors, presence/absence analyses took sequencing depth to be roughly uniform. The study dropped some indistinguishable V segments, TRBV6-2 and TRBV6-3 among them.

This sequence originates from a man younger than 30 in good health and CMV-seropositive. The chain carries TRBV7-9 and TRBJ2-5; TRBD2 matches at 13 bases. Sequencing was carried out using PBMCs. CDR3 sequence (DNA): TGTGCCAGCAGCAAAGGGACTAGCGGGACTGGGCAAGAGACCCAGTACTTC. Translated, it gives CASSKGTSGTGQETQYF.